The 23 T cell receptor beta chains in this list originate from one sample, sequenced in a study of neurological immune-mediated disorders. Time point specified: longitudinal time-point 1 (baseline). TCRdb processed the 5' RACE reads anew with MiXCR; each CDR3 protein has one entry. The repertoire has some 60,000 distinct CDR3 sequences, over 8.5% of them found once; the top ten carry 6.6%. The specimen sequenced was PBMCs. These receptors all stem from a male donor with HTLV-1-associated myelopathy (HAM/TSP).

This clonotype was picked up many times. The CDR3: CASSYRTEAFF. DNA of the CDR3: TGTGCCAGCAGTTATAGAACTGAAGCTTTCTTT. J is TRBJ1-1 and V is TRBV6-6; D unclear. This CDR3 contains 11 residues. V lost 3 bases and J 5 bases, leaving 4 bases between the germline ends. Germline loops: CDR1 MNHNY, CDR2 SVGAGI (reference sequence).

In its sample, this clonotype was seen many times. The chain uses TRBV28 and TRBJ2-3, with D possibly being TRBD2 (5 bases). Trimming removed 6 bases at V and 0 bases at J, with 16 bases between. Germline V gene lookup returns CDR1 MDHEN and CDR2 SYDVKM. The CDR3 is 16 amino acids. This chain's CDR3 is CASSGPGSFSTDTQYF. The DNA of the CDR3 is TGTGCCAGCAGCGGTCCGGGGTCTTTTAGCACAGATACGCAGTATTTT.

This clonotype was seen ten or more times. The V and J genes are TRBV6-6 and TRBJ2-7; no clear D. Germline loops: CDR1 MNHNY, CDR2 SVGAGI (reference sequence). CDR3 size: 12 residues. V dropped 6 bases and J dropped 7 bases, with 13 bases sitting between them. The CDR3 protein is CASSYGSWEQYF. The CDR3 DNA follows: TGTGCCAGCAGCTATGGGTCGTGGGAGCAGTACTTC.

This chain connects TRBV7-8 to TRBJ2-5; TRBD2 is a possible D gene (6 bases). The CDR3 is 16 residues long. Germline lookup yields CDR1 SGHVS and CDR2 FQNEAQ. V lost 5 bases to trimming and J lost 2 bases, with 18 bases between them. CDR3 nucleotides: TGTGCCAGCAGCCGTTCTGGCTGGGGGGTGCAAGAGACCCAGTACTTC. Protein product: CASSRSGWGVQETQYF.

This clonotype occurred many times. The CDR3 here is CASSRPGEIPEAFF. The CDR3 DNA reads TGTGCCAGCAGTCGGCCAGGGGAGATTCCTGAAGCTTTCTTT. This chain connects TRBV28 to TRBJ1-1, with D maybe TRBD1 (6 bases). V was shortened by 5 bases and J by 6 bases, with 16 bases between the two germline ends. The length of the CDR3 is 14 residues. Germline-derived CDR1 and CDR2 are MDHEN and SYDVKM.

The chain is built from TRBV20-1 and TRBJ1-2; 9 nucleotides line up with TRBD1. The junction had 6 bases not matched to a gene; V was cut back by 6 bases and J by 4 bases. Germline CDR1 and CDR2: DFQATT and SNEGSKA (reference sequence). This CDR3 spans 13 amino acids. Written as DNA, the CDR3 is TGCAGTGCCGAGGACAGGGGTGGCTATGGCTACACCTTC. This sequence encodes CSAEDRGGYGYTF.

This clonotype was seen at least ten times. The rearrangement links TRBV6-5 to TRBJ1-1; maybe TRBD1 (5 bases). Germline assignment: CDR1 MNHEY and CDR2 SVGAGI. Trimming stripped 2 bases from V and 0 bases from J, with 16 bases between. CDR3 length: 17 residues. The CDR3 DNA is TGTGCCAGCAGTTACGGGCCAGGGATTTATTTGAACACTGAAGCTTTCTTT. Translation: CASSYGPGIYLNTEAFF.

This clonotype was seen ten or more times. The chain uses TRBV5-1 and TRBJ1-2; tentatively, D is TRBD1 (5 bases). Trimming took 3 bases from V and 8 from J, leaving 20 bases between them. This CDR3 contains 15 residues. Germline V lookup: CDR1 SGHRS, CDR2 YFSETQ. The CDR3 protein is CASSSPRGGPQGYTF. CDR3 sequence (DNA): TGCGCCAGCAGCTCCCCTCGGGGCGGACCCCAAGGCTACACCTTC. The full variable domain, its missing parts supplied by reference TRBV5-1 and TRBJ1-2, is KAGVTQTPRYLIKTRGQQVTLSCSPISGHRSVSWYQQTPGQGLQFLFEYFSETQRNKGNFPGRFSGRQFSNSRSEMNVSTLELGDSALYLCASSSPRGGPQGYTFGSGTRLTVV.

This chain uses TRBV29-1 with TRBJ2-7; D gene ambiguous. The germline V gene encodes CDR1 SQVTM and CDR2 ANQGSEA. V shed 7 bases and J shed 3 bases, with 7 bases lying between them. The CDR3 spans 10 residues. CDR3 sequence: CSAVNYEQYF. The CDR3 DNA sequence: TGCAGCGCAGTGAACTACGAGCAGTACTTC.

This clonotype was seen at least ten times. The V and J genes are TRBV20-1 and TRBJ2-3; TRBD1 matches at 8 bases. V was clipped by 6 bases and J by 3 bases; unmatched bases: 8. The CDR3 has 14 amino acids. Germline V gene lookup returns CDR1 DFQATT and CDR2 SNEGSKA (reference sequence). CDR3 DNA: TGCAGTGCCGCCGGGACAGGTGATACAGATACGCAGTATTTT. Translating it yields CSAAGTGDTDTQYF.

At least ten counts were recorded for this clonotype. This chain joins TRBV5-1 and TRBJ1-5; TRBD1 aligns across 9 bases. The CDR3 covers 15 residues. Germline assignment: CDR1 SGHRS and CDR2 YFSETQ. Losses at the gene ends were 1 base for V and 6 bases for J; bases not matched to a gene: 5. CDR3 region: CASSLSGTGFQPQHF. In nucleotides, the CDR3 is TGCGCCAGCAGCTTGTCCGGGACAGGGTTTCAGCCCCAGCATTTT.

This clonotype came up many times. The chain joins TRBV7-2 to TRBJ1-4; TRBD1 matches at 8 bases. Germline V gives CDR1 SGHTA, CDR2 FQGNSA. The CDR3 extends over 13 amino acids. Germline trimming cut 4 bases from V and 7 bases from J; bases unmatched to any gene: 2. CDR3 amino acids: CASSSGGSEKLFF. CDR3 in DNA: TGTGCCAGCAGCTCAGGGGGCAGTGAAAAACTGTTTTTT.

This clonotype was observed at least ten times. The V gene is TRBV9, the J gene TRBJ2-7; 11 nucleotides line up with TRBD1. Trimming cost V 4 bases and J 5 bases; bases outside gene matches: 8. From germline, CDR1 is SGDLS and CDR2 YYNGEE. This CDR3 has 15 residues. CDR3 nucleotide sequence: TGTGCCAGCAGCACCGAGGGACAGGGGGTTGACGAGCAGTACTTC. This translates into CASSTEGQGVDEQYF.

This clonotype was picked up many times. The genes are TRBV28 and TRBJ1-4; D remains unclear. Per the germline V gene, CDR1 is MDHEN and CDR2 is SYDVKM. Trimming took 6 bases from V and 4 from J, leaving 18 bases between them. The length of the CDR3 is 16 residues. This chain's CDR3 is CASSRGPQTLNEKLFF. As DNA, the CDR3 is TGTGCCAGCAGCCGCGGACCGCAAACCCTTAATGAAAAACTGTTTTTT.

This clonotype was counted ten times or more. The chain employs TRBV5-6 and TRBJ2-7; a weak D match, TRBD1 (6 bases). Germline V gene data show CDR1 as SGHDT and CDR2 as YYEEEE. This CDR3 has 16 amino acids. Trimming shortened V by 4 bases and J by 1 base, and 18 bases separated the two germline ends. The CDR3 region has the DNA TGTGCCAGCAGCGGGGGCCCCGGGACACCGTCCTACGAGCAGTACTTC. Translated, it gives CASSGGPGTPSYEQYF.

With regard to this clonotype: Relative to the germline gene, one junction end is altered; a read error may explain this. The gene calls are TRBV6-5 and TRBJ2-6, with no clear D. The CDR3 covers 15 residues. In germline, CDR1 is MNHEY, CDR2 SVGAGI. The CDR3 DNA reads TGTGCCAGCAGTTACTCGACCTCCTCGGCCAACGTCCTAACTTTC. It is translated as CASSYSTSSANVLTF.

This clonotype was counted ten times or more. CDR3 residues: CASSLGISYGYTF. CDR3 coding DNA: TGCGCCAGCAGCTTGGGAATAAGCTATGGCTACACCTTC. This chain joins TRBV5-1 and TRBJ1-2; D is undetermined. This CDR3 is 13 amino acids long. The V and J ends lost 0 bases and 4 bases respectively, with 7 bases between them. Germline assignment: CDR1 SGHRS and CDR2 YFSETQ.

This clonotype was found many times. The chain has TRBV20-1 and TRBJ1-5; weak D call: TRBD1 (5 bases). In germline, CDR1 is DFQATT, CDR2 SNEGSKA (reference sequence). The CDR3 extends over 14 amino acids. Trimming took off 3 bases at V and 4 bases at J, with 13 bases between the two ends. This chain's CDR3 is CSASQGPTNQPQHF. The CDR3 coding sequence is TGCAGTGCTAGTCAGGGACCGACTAATCAGCCCCAGCATTTT.

This clonotype was found many times. In DNA, the CDR3 is TGTGCCAGCAGCGCCGGCCAGGGGGCATTTAATTCACCCCTCCACTTT. Its protein is CASSAGQGAFNSPLHF. The chain carries TRBV9 and TRBJ1-6; 8 nucleotides align to TRBD1. Germline V lookup: CDR1 SGDLS, CDR2 YYNGEE. The CDR3 length is 16 residues. The junction had 8 bases not matched to a gene; V was cut back by 3 bases and J by 6 bases.

This clonotype was seen repeatedly, ten times or more. The CDR3, as DNA: TGTGCCAGCAGCCCGAGCACAGATACGCAGTATTTT. Translated, it gives CASSPSTDTQYF. The chain employs TRBV7-2 and TRBJ2-3; D uncertain. CDR1 and CDR2 from the germline V gene are SGHTA and FQGNSA. Trimming removed 5 bases at V and 0 bases at J, with 3 bases between. This CDR3 region has 12 residues.

The chain uses TRBV5-6 and TRBJ2-5; D unclear. The V end was cut by 3 bases, the J end by 5 bases, with 5 bases between. CDR3 length equals 11 residues. CDR1 and CDR2 (germline): SGHDT, YYEEEE. CDR3 nucleotides: TGTGCCAGCAGCTCAGCGGAGACCCAGTACTTC. This gives the protein CASSSAETQYF.

Ten or more counts support this clonotype. The chain couples TRBV5-1 to TRBJ2-3; 15 bases agree with TRBD2. Germline V gene lookup returns CDR1 SGHRS and CDR2 YFSETQ. Trimming took 4 bases from V and 1 from J; bases not matched to a gene: 7. The CDR3 has 18 amino acids. The CDR3 region has the DNA TGCGCCAGCAGCCTCGGACTAGCGGGGGGGCACGGCACAGATACGCAGTATTTT. This codes for CASSLGLAGGHGTDTQYF.

This clonotype has at least ten counts. The chain couples TRBV4-3 to TRBJ2-1, with no clear D. Trimming took 1 base from V and 9 from J, leaving 10 bases between them. Germline V lookup: CDR1 LGHNA, CDR2 YSLEER. There are 13 residues in the CDR3. The CDR3: CASSQGTVGEQFF. CDR3 nucleotides: TGCGCCAGCAGCCAAGGCACAGTTGGTGAGCAGTTCTTC.